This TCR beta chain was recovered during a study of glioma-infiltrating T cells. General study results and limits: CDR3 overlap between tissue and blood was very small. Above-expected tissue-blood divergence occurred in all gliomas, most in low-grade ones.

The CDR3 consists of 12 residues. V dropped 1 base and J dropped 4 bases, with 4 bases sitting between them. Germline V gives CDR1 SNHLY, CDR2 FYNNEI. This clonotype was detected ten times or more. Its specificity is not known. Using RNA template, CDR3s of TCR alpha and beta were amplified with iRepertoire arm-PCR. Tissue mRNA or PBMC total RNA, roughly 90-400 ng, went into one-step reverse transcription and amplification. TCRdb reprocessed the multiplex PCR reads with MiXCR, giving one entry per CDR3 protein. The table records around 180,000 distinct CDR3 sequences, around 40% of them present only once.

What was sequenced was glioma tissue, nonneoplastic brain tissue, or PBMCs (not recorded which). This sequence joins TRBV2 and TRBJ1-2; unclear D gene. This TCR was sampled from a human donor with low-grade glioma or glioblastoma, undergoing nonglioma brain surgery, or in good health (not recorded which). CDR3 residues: CASSEGLYGYTF. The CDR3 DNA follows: TGTGCCAGCAGTGAAGGGCTCTATGGCTACACCTTC. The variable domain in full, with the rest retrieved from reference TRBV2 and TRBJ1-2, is EPEVTQTPSHQVTQMGQEVILRCVPISNHLYFYWYRQILGQKVEFLVSFYNNEISEKSEIFDDQFSVERPDGSNFTLKIRSTKLEDSAMYFCASSEGLYGYTFGSGTRLTVV.